These T cell receptor beta chains were read from a single sample in a study of T cell responses to AZD1222 COVID-19 vaccine. The protocol was immunoSEQ multiplex PCR, while the TCRdb copy is restricted to in-frame clones and leaves out a portion. The sample holds roughly 120,000 clones, around 88% seen once. The sample consisted of peripheral blood, taken 28 days after the second AZD1222 dose. These receptors were taken from an adult who received the AZD1222 COVID-19 vaccine. Each CDR3 is given with its conserved first and last residue. Each record gives: clone size, D gene, J gene, V gene, CDR3 length, CDR3 protein, CDR3 DNA. The D gene is left open where the match is weak. Only part of the rows carry a size: once, few, many, or a class if the clone is expanded.

>NA|TRBD2|TRBJ2-1|TRBV19|16
CASSINSGATYNEQFF
TGTGCCAGTAGTATAAATAGCGGGGCAACCTACAATGAGCAGTTCTTC
>many|TRBD1|TRBJ2-7|TRBV6-5|12
CASSTGQGAAYF
TGTGCCAGCAGTACGGGACAGGGGGCCGCCTACTTC
>NA|NA|TRBJ1-5|TRBV10-3|13
CAISESLGQPQHF
TGTGCCATCAGTGAGTCCTTAGGTCAGCCCCAGCATTTT
>NA|TRBD1|TRBJ2-5|TRBV6-1|15
CASSETGGLGETQYF
TGTGCCAGCAGTGAAACAGGGGGACTCGGAGAGACCCAGTACTTC
>NA|NA|TRBJ1-2|TRBV19|13
CASSMELRHGYTF
TGTGCCAGTAGTATGGAATTAAGACATGGCTACACCTTC
>few|TRBD1|TRBJ1-5|TRBV18|16
CASSPGTAGSNQPQHF
TGTGCCAGCTCACCAGGGACAGCTGGGAGCAATCAGCCCCAGCATTTT
>NA|TRBD2|TRBJ2-1|TRBV5-4|14
CASSLVGEGNEQFF
TGTGCCAGCAGCTTGGTCGGGGAGGGCAATGAGCAGTTCTTC
>NA|NA|TRBJ2-3|TRBV4-3|16
CASSQDYRGGTDTQYF
TGCGCCAGCAGCCAAGATTATAGAGGCGGCACAGATACGCAGTATTTT
>NA|NA|TRBJ2-1|TRBV1|15
CTSSQDFPSYNEQFF
TGCACCAGCAGCCAAGACTTCCCTAGCTACAATGAGCAGTTCTTC
>NA|NA|TRBJ2-5|TRBV4-3|14
CASSPDRWWETQYF
TGCGCCAGCAGCCCCGACAGATGGTGGGAGACCCAGTACTTC
>NA|NA|TRBJ1-5|TRBV12-2|15
CASRLDGGDEEPQHF
TGTGCAAGTCGCTTAGATGGGGGGGATGAGGAGCCCCAGCATTTT
>NA|NA|TRBJ2-7|TRBV7-2|14
CASSIGGPVDEQYF
TGTGCCAGCAGCATCGGGGGGCCGGTGGACGAGCAGTACTTC
>NA|TRBD1|TRBJ2-7|TRBV11-2|13
CASGTGSSYEQYF
TGTGCCAGCGGGACAGGGAGCTCCTACGAGCAGTACTTC
>NA|TRBD1|TRBJ1-5|TRBV27|14
CASSSGQGQQPQHF
TGTGCCAGCAGTTCCGGACAGGGGCAACAGCCCCAGCATTTT
>NA|NA|TRBJ1-4|TRBV11-3|20
CASSLDMRGGKCGTNEKLFF
TGTGCCAGCAGCTTAGATATGAGGGGCGGCAAGTGCGGCACTAATGAAAAACTGTTTTTT
>NA|TRBD1|TRBJ1-4|TRBV20-1|11
CSAMRGGQLFF
TGCAGTGCTATGCGAGGGGGACAGTTGTTTTTT
>NA|NA|TRBJ1-1|TRBV15|14
CATSRAGLNTEAFF
TGTGCCACCAGCAGAGCGGGGCTGAACACTGAAGCTTTCTTT
>NA|NA|TRBJ1-3|TRBV7-2|15
CASSLGTSSGNTIYF
TGTGCCAGCAGCCTCGGGACAAGCTCTGGAAACACCATATATTTT
>NA|NA|TRBJ1-2|TRBV24-1|14
CATSGRGERYGYTF
TGTGCCACCAGTGGTCGGGGGGAAAGGTATGGCTACACCTTC
>NA|NA|TRBJ1-3|TRBV2|15
CASSPRSGKGNTIYF
TGTGCCAGCAGTCCTCGATCAGGGAAGGGGAACACCATATATTTT
>NA|NA|TRBJ2-2|TRBV4-3|17
CASSQDRNGLHTGELFF
TGCGCCAGCAGCCAAGATAGGAACGGCCTCCACACCGGGGAGCTGTTTTTT
>NA|NA|TRBJ1-6|TRBV25-1|15
CASSGAQVQNSPLHF
TGTGCCAGCAGTGGGGCACAGGTTCAAAATTCACCCCTCCACTTT
>NA|NA|TRBJ1-1|TRBV7-2|16
CASTPDSALGVTEAFF
TGTGCCAGCACTCCGGACAGCGCCTTGGGCGTCACTGAAGCTTTCTTT
>NA|NA|TRBJ1-5|TRBV19|15
CASSSWQSGNQPQHF
TGTGCCAGTAGTTCCTGGCAGTCGGGCAATCAGCCCCAGCATTTT
>once|NA|TRBJ2-1|TRBV3-1/TRBV3-2|13
CASTHRQFNEQFF
TGTGCCAGCACCCACCGACAGTTCAATGAGCAGTTCTTC
>NA|TRBD1|TRBJ2-5|TRBV5-8|16
CASSLTGGAGEETQYF
TGTGCCAGCAGCTTGACAGGGGGCGCAGGGGAAGAGACCCAGTACTTC
>few|TRBD1|TRBJ1-6|TRBV15|18
CATSSEWGVGTEYSPLHF
TGTGCCACCAGCAGTGAATGGGGGGTGGGGACAGAATATTCACCCCTCCACTTT
>NA|TRBD2|TRBJ2-3|TRBV11-3|16
CASSLGASGGTDTQYF
TGTGCCAGCAGCTTAGGGGCTAGCGGGGGCACAGATACGCAGTATTTT
>NA|TRBD2|TRBJ2-1|TRBV24-1|16
CATSDLTSGGANEQFF
TGTGCCACCAGTGATTTGACTAGCGGGGGGGCTAATGAGCAGTTCTTC
>once|NA|TRBJ2-1|TRBV28|12
CASSFSPNEQFF
TGTGCCAGCAGTTTTTCCCCTAATGAGCAGTTCTTC
>NA|NA|TRBJ1-2|TRBV7-2|16
CASSPQMGGENYGYTF
TGTGCCAGCAGTCCCCAGATGGGGGGAGAAAACTATGGCTACACCTTC
>once|TRBD1|TRBJ1-2|TRBV6-2/TRBV6-3|15
CASSSQGALYSGYTF
TGTGCCAGCAGTTCACAGGGGGCGCTTTACTCTGGCTACACCTTC
>NA|NA|TRBJ1-1|TRBV18|15
CASSPRGGTNTEAFF
TGTGCCAGCTCACCCCGGGGCGGAACTAACACTGAAGCTTTCTTT
>NA|TRBD2|TRBJ2-4|TRBV14|15
CASSQEAGGNNIQYF
TGTGCCAGCAGCCAAGAAGCGGGGGGAAACAACATTCAGTACTTC
>once|NA|TRBJ2-1|TRBV10-1|13
CASSESGSGEQFF
TGCGCCAGCAGTGAGTCGGGAAGCGGTGAGCAGTTCTTC
>NA|TRBD1|TRBJ1-5|TRBV19|14
CASTVDRGHQPQHF
TGTGCCAGTACCGTGGACAGGGGCCACCAGCCCCAGCATTTT
>NA|NA|TRBJ1-2|TRBV7-8|13
CASSHAEAGGYTF
TGTGCCAGCAGCCACGCCGAGGCGGGCGGCTACACCTTC
>once|NA|TRBJ1-3|TRBV28|16
CASSLPAGSSGNTIYF
TGTGCCAGCAGTTTACCGGCCGGAAGCTCTGGAAACACCATATATTTT
>NA|NA|TRBJ1-1|TRBV2|10
CATGTEGFSF
TGTGCCACGGGAACTGAAGGCTTCTCCTTT
>NA|TRBD1|TRBJ2-4|TRBV18|15
CASSPGQPQKNIQYF
TGTGCCAGCTCACCGGGACAGCCACAAAAAAACATTCAGTACTTC
>NA|NA|TRBJ2-2|TRBV18|15
CASSPPGRGTGELFF
TGTGCCAGCTCACCACCGGGCAGGGGCACCGGGGAGCTGTTTTTT
>NA|NA|TRBJ1-1|TRBV3-1/TRBV3-2|13
CASSRRGAAEAFF
TGTGCCAGCAGCCGACGAGGTGCCGCTGAAGCTTTCTTT
>NA|NA|TRBJ1-2|TRBV6-2/TRBV6-3|13
CASSQTEKYGYTF
TGTGCCAGCAGTCAGACAGAGAAATATGGCTACACCTTC
>NA|TRBD1|TRBJ1-1|TRBV6-6|14
CASSRTGGGTEAFF
TGTGCCAGCAGTAGGACAGGGGGGGGCACTGAAGCTTTCTTT
>NA|NA|TRBJ1-1|TRBV24-1|13
CATSPGGDTEAFF
TGTGCCACCAGTCCCGGCGGGGACACTGAAGCTTTCTTT